This is a list of T cell receptor beta chains from one sample in a study of immune evolution from preneoplasia to lung adenocarcinoma. The assay was immunoSEQ multiplex PCR, and TCRdb's table has in-frame clones only and misses some. The table records 4,500 to 5,500 clones, roughly nine tenths of them present only once. The sequencing input was FFPE invasive lung adenocarcinoma tissue. The receptors originated from a person in their fifties with lung adenocarcinoma. Each CDR3 is given with its conserved first and last residue. Each record gives: clone size, V gene, CDR3 protein. For some rows the clone size is stated as once, few or many, or as a class when expanded; others skip it.

- TRBV7-2 CASSLGQYQPQHF
- TRBV18 CASSPTDNEQFF
- TRBV7-9 CASSTGLAGYNEQFF
- TRBV29-1 CSVTLAGGFYEQYF
once TRBV7-2 CASSNRAGQETQYF
once TRBV2 CASSERVGGSYNEQFF
once TRBV6-5 CASSNRGGNEKLFF
- TRBV6-1 CASSVGWSQETQYF
- TRBV28 CASSLVGVYSGNTIYF
- TRBV6-5 CASSREYSNQPQHF
- TRBV4-2 CASSQGGTSGNREQYF
- TRBV4-1 CASSRGGTGDRRYREQYF
- TRBV6-5 CASRPEREVSDTQYF
- TRBV28 CASSPSPGLAKNIQYF
few TRBV7-9 CASSAREYEQFF
- TRBV7-9 CASSPGGIYGYTF
- TRBV7-9 CASSSDEYPKLFF
- TRBV19 CASSMEDRGGQPQHF
- TRBV28 CASSLDRNNQPQHF
- TRBV4-2 CASSPTHRLTGTETYGYTF
- TRBV6-6 CASSYSGTGDSYGYTF
few TRBV5-4 CASSQVAVLEQFF
- TRBV4-3 CASSQGWGGSYNEQFF
- TRBV29-1 CSVRFYEQYF
- TRBV2 CASSGDGNQPQHF
- TRBV2 CASSSGQSNQPQHF
once TRBV5-4 CASSSTGTYSYEQYF
- TRBV2 CASSWTLLGKTQYF
- TRBV28 CASSSTGRGSNQPQHF
- TRBV5-6 CASSRQMRWEKLFF
- TRBV29-1 CSGGQFYEQYF
- TRBV5-1 CASSLAGPQNTEAFF
- TRBV9 CASSVFENEQYF
- TRBV5-1 CASSYYRAYEQYF
few TRBV28 CASSPSGSTSGTFHETQYF
- TRBV7-2 CASSPKTGSNTEAFF
- TRBV7-9 CASSPKNTGSGYNEQFF
- TRBV6-6 CASSIRTGRTEAFF
few TRBV5-1 CASSPDRSRRGSYNEQFF
- TRBV30 CAWNTIRGISGTQYF
- TRBV7-3 CASSFSTRYNEQFF
- TRBV11-2 CASSWVGQGIYEQYF
few TRBV9 CASSVPGSGANVLTF
- TRBV15 CATSRVTNQETQYF
- TRBV28 CASSLNLGRHTQYF
- TRBV5-1 CASSLGLDEQFF
- TRBV7-9 CASSLEVLGNTIYF
- TRBV7-9 CASSLRGGGGYTF
- TRBV28 CASSSRTYEQYF
- TRBV4-3 CASSQADGETQYF
- TRBV18 CASSPNEASQHF
- TRBV30 CAWLGAYNEQFF
- TRBV7-9 CASSLDGPLYEQYF
few TRBV27 CASSFSQGNQPQHF
- TRBV30 CAWRPTGETQYF
- TRBV4-2 CASSHPGDGSDTQYF